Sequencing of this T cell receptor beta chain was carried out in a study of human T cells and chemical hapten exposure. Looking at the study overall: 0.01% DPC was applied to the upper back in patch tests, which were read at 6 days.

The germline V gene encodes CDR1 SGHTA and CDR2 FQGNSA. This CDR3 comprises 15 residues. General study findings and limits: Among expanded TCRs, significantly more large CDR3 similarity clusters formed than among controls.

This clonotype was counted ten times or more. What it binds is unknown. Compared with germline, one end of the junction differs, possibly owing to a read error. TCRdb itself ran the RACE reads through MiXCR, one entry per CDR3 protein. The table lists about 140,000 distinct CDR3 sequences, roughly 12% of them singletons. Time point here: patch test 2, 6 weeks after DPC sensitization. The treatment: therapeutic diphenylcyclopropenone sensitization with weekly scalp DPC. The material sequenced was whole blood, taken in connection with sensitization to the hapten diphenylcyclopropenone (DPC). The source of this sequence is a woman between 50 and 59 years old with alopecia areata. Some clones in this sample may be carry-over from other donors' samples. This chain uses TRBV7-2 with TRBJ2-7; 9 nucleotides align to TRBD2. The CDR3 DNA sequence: TGTGCCAGCAGCCCCATGCGAGGGCGGGAGGGCCCTCAAGACTTC. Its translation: CASSPMRGREGPQDF.